These 7 T cell receptor beta chains came from one sample sequenced in a study of blood T cell repertoires in COVID-19. The method was immunoSEQ multiplex PCR; TCRdb's version includes in-frame clones alone and lacks a portion of them. The sample contains roughly 250,000 clones, 70% to 90% of which appear only once. Sequenced input: peripheral blood. These receptors originate from a middle-aged man with acute or convalescent COVID-19.

Here the CDR3 DNA reads TGTGCCAGCAGTTTCGTGGGGAGAAACACCGGGGAGCTGTTTTTT. It is translated as CASSFVGRNTGELFF. The rearrangement joins TRBV27 to TRBJ2-2, with D possibly matching TRBD2 (5 bases). The germline V gene encodes CDR1 MNHEY and CDR2 SMNVEV (reference sequence). The germline V and J ends were trimmed by 3 bases and 2 bases, with 10 bases remaining between them. The CDR3 contains 15 residues.

V gene TRBV27 combines with J gene TRBJ1-6, with TRBD1 matching 7 bases. CDR1 MNHEY and CDR2 SMNVEV come from the germline V gene (reference sequence). The CDR3 has 14 residues. J gave up 8 bases and V 2 bases, and 3 bases lay outside the gene matches. The CDR3 nucleotides read TGTGCCAGCAGTTTAGAGGGGGCACATTCACCCCTCCACTTT. Its translation is CASSLEGAHSPLHF.

This clone was recorded once. The CDR3 reads CASSEAQGSGNSPLHF. The CDR3 DNA is TGTGCCAGCAGTGAAGCCCAGGGATCGGGTAATTCACCCCTCCACTTT. J is TRBJ1-6 and V is TRBV6-1; tentative D call: TRBD1 (5 bases). The germline gives CDR1 MNHNS, CDR2 SASEGT. Trimming shortened V by 0 bases and J by 6 bases, and 12 bases separated the two germline ends. The CDR3 length is 16 residues.

The chain is built from TRBV24-1 and TRBJ2-2; 10 bases are shared with TRBD1. This CDR3 spans 16 amino acids. V was clipped by 3 bases and J by 3 bases; unmatched bases: 3. Germline lookup yields CDR1 KGHDR and CDR2 SFDVKD. CDR3 region: CATSDDRGQDTGELFF. The CDR3 DNA follows: TGTGCCACCAGTGATGACAGGGGGCAGGACACCGGGGAGCTGTTTTTT.

The chain has TRBV10-3 and TRBJ1-2, with a possible D match to TRBD1 (5 bases). This CDR3 has 14 amino acids. Germline CDR1 reads ENHRY; CDR2 reads SYGVKD. With 0 bases removed from V and 4 bases from J, the gap between germline ends came to 9 bases. The CDR3 loop is CAISESGQGYGYTF. The CDR3 DNA follows: TGTGCCATCAGTGAGTCAGGCCAGGGCTATGGCTACACCTTC.

This chain links TRBV6-5 with TRBJ1-2; 10 positions agree with TRBD1. J gave up 4 bases and V 4 bases, and 6 bases lay outside the gene matches. CDR3 size: 15 residues. Germline assignment: CDR1 MNHEY and CDR2 SVGAGI. DNA of the CDR3: TGTGCCAGCAGTTCGCGACAGGGGGCAGTCTATGGCTACACCTTC. Amino acids: CASSSRQGAVYGYTF.

The chain uses TRBV5-6 and TRBJ2-7; D not resolved. The V end was cut by 4 bases, the J end by 0 bases, with 17 bases between. CDR3 length: 16 residues. Germline values: CDR1 SGHDT, CDR2 YYEEEE. The DNA of the CDR3 is TGTGCCAGCAGCCCTCAGACACGCAGTAGCTCCTACGAGCAGTACTTC. It translates to CASSPQTRSSSYEQYF. The whole variable domain, filled in from reference TRBV5-6 and TRBJ2-7, reads DAGVTQSPTHLIKTRGQQVTLRCSPKSGHDTVSWYQQALGQGPQFIFQYYEEEERQRGNFPDRFSGHQFPNYSSELNVNALLLGDSALYLCASSPQTRSSSYEQYFGPGTRLTVT.